Each of the 14 T cell receptor beta chains below was sequenced from the same sample in a study of a mutant IDH1 vaccine in newly diagnosed glioma. Their cognate antigens are unknown. The time point was: week 35, safety follow-up. A single vaccine dose contained 300 ug of mutant IDH1 20-mer peptide, and topical imiquimod was used with it. The data were produced by immunoSEQ multiplex PCR, yet TCRdb's version contains in-frame clones alone and is incomplete. The repertoire holds over 30,000 clones, with 60% to 85% as singletons. This material consisted of PBMCs, taken from a glioma patient whose treatment included an IDH1 peptide vaccine. All receptors come from a young woman with glioma. Some clones in this sample may be carry-over from other donors' samples.

V gene TRBV9 combines with J gene TRBJ1-5; 9 bases agree with TRBD1. Trimming removed 0 bases from V and 6 bases from J; junction bases left unmatched: 4. The CDR3 loop spans 15 amino acids. Germline loops: CDR1 SGDLS, CDR2 YYNGEE. The CDR3 nucleotides are TGTGCCAGCAGCGTAGGGGACAGGGAAGGTCAGCCCCAGCATTTT. Amino acids: CASSVGDREGQPQHF.

The chain couples TRBV29-1 to TRBJ2-4, with 7 bases fitting TRBD1. The CDR3 length is 16 residues. Trimming at V came to 6 bases and at J to 0 bases, leaving 11 bases not matched to a gene. The V gene's germline CDR1 is SQVTM and CDR2 ANQGSEA. The CDR3 loop reads CSVRGTPYLAKNIQYF. CDR3 bases: TGCAGCGTCAGGGGGACGCCTTATCTAGCCAAAAACATTCAGTACTTC.

The chain recombines TRBV9 with TRBJ2-1; the match to TRBD2 covers 7 bases. The CDR3 spans 16 residues. Germline V gives CDR1 SGDLS, CDR2 YYNGEE. After removal of 0 bases from V and 3 bases from J, the junction contained 6 bases not matched to a gene. The CDR3 bases are TGTGCCAGCAGCGTAGAGGCGGGAGCGGTCTACAATGAGCAGTTCTTC. This gives the protein CASSVEAGAVYNEQFF. Full variable domain (rest looked up from reference TRBV9 and TRBJ2-1): DSGVTQTPKHLITATGQRVTLRCSPRSGDLSVYWYQQSLDQGLQFLIQYYNGEERAKGNILERFSAQQFPDLHSELNLSSLELGDSALYFCASSVEAGAVYNEQFFGPGTRLTVL.

V is TRBV6-6 and J is TRBJ2-1; possibly TRBD1 for D (6 bases). The CDR3 runs 15 residues. CDR1 and CDR2 (germline): MNHNY, SVGAGI (reference sequence). V shed 6 bases and J shed 0 bases, with 12 bases lying between them. CDR3 loop: CASSPQGSSYNEQFF. The CDR3 nucleotides are TGTGCCAGCAGCCCCCAGGGGAGCTCCTACAATGAGCAGTTCTTC.

The J gene is TRBJ2-7, the V gene TRBV15; a weak D match, TRBD1 (6 bases). Trimming took 0 bases from V and 4 from J, leaving 19 bases between them. Germline lookup yields CDR1 LNHNV and CDR2 YYDKDF (reference sequence). The CDR3 has 17 amino acids. Here the CDR3 reads CATSRDWGLDSQYEQYF. Written as DNA, the CDR3 is TGTGCCACCAGCAGAGATTGGGGGCTGGACAGTCAGTACGAGCAGTACTTC.

The rearrangement links TRBV29-1 to TRBJ2-7; the D call may be TRBD1 or TRBD2 (7 bases each). This CDR3 has 13 residues. The V end lost 6 bases, the J end lost 7 bases, and 19 bases lay between the germline ends. Germline CDR1 is SQVTM and CDR2 is ANQGSEA. CDR3 residues: CSVEGGGTGEQYF. As DNA, the CDR3 is TGCAGCGTCGAGGGAGGGGGCACAGGAGAGCAGTACTTC.

This clone occurred a few times. V usage is TRBV27 and J usage is TRBJ1-4; 7 bases line up with TRBD1. V trimming: 5 bases; J trimming: 6 bases; junction bases outside the gene matches: 12. Germline V gives CDR1 MNHEY, CDR2 SMNVEV (reference sequence). This CDR3 is 16 amino acids long. The CDR3 DNA reads TGTGCCAGCAGTCCGGTATACAGGGGCGTTCATGAAAAACTGTTTTTT. Encoded protein: CASSPVYRGVHEKLFF.

This chain links TRBV7-8 with TRBJ1-3, with D hard to call. The CDR3 has 17 residues. The ends were cut back, 3 bases at V and 0 bases at J, with 15 bases in the middle. The germline gives CDR1 SGHVS, CDR2 FQNEAQ. The CDR3 coding sequence is TGTGCCAGCAGCTTCACCATGGGCCTCAGCTCTGGAAACACCATATATTTT. Translated, it gives CASSFTMGLSSGNTIYF.

This rearrangement joins TRBV27 to TRBJ2-7; 9 bases agree with TRBD2. Germline V gene lookup returns CDR1 MNHEY and CDR2 SMNVEV (reference sequence). V lost 4 bases to trimming and J lost 5 bases; unmatched junction nucleotides: 9. The length of the CDR3 is 15 residues. Here the CDR3 reads CASSWGLATRHEQYF. As DNA, the CDR3 is TGTGCCAGCAGTTGGGGACTAGCCACCCGCCACGAGCAGTACTTC.

The J gene is TRBJ2-1, the V gene TRBV5-1, with D unresolved. Germline-derived CDR1 and CDR2 are SGHRS and YFSETQ. Trimming removed 0 bases at V and 8 bases at J, with 9 bases between. The CDR3 sequence is 13 residues long. The CDR3 loop is CASSLDYRYEQFF. The CDR3 DNA reads TGCGCCAGCAGCTTGGACTATCGGTATGAGCAGTTCTTC.

This clone was observed a single time. This chain joins TRBV2 and TRBJ2-3; 7 bases line up with TRBD2. The CDR3 runs 15 residues. Germline CDR1 and CDR2: SNHLY and FYNNEI. V lost 6 bases, J lost 1 base, and 7 bases stayed unmatched. The CDR3 loop reads CASSLGGGRTDTQYF. The CDR3 region has the DNA TGTGCCAGCAGCCTGGGGGGGGGACGCACAGATACGCAGTATTTT.

The J gene is TRBJ2-1, the V gene TRBV2, with D maybe TRBD2 (6 bases). From germline, CDR1 is SNHLY and CDR2 FYNNEI. V lost 6 bases to trimming and J lost 8 bases, with 11 bases between them. CDR3 length equals 12 residues. The CDR3 sequence is CASREGLDEQFF. The CDR3 nucleotides are TGTGCCAGCAGGGAGGGACTGGATGAGCAGTTCTTC.

V is TRBV2 and J is TRBJ2-7; D unclear. The ends were cut back, 4 bases at V and 1 base at J, with 5 bases in the middle. This CDR3 contains 12 residues. Germline V lookup: CDR1 SNHLY, CDR2 FYNNEI. CDR3 in amino acids: CASSVDSYEQYF. As DNA, the CDR3 is TGTGCCAGCAGTGTTGATTCCTACGAGCAGTACTTC.

V gene TRBV10-3 combines with J gene TRBJ1-4, with unresolved D. Germline V lookup: CDR1 ENHRY, CDR2 SYGVKD. The CDR3 loop spans 15 amino acids. Trimming left V 0 bases short and J 5 bases short, with 10 bases between. The CDR3 DNA reads TGTGCCATCAGTGAGTCGCGGGATCTCAATGAAAAACTGTTTTTT. Protein: CAISESRDLNEKLFF.